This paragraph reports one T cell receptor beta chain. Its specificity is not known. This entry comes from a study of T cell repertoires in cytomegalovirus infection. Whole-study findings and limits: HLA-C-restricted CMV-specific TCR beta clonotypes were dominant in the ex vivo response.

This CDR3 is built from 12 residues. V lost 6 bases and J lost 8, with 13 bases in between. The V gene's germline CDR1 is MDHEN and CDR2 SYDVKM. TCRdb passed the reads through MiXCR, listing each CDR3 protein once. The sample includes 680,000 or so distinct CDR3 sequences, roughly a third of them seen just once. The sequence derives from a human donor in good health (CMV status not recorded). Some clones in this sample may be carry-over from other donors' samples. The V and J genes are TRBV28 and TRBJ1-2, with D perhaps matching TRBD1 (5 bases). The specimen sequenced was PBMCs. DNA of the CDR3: TGTGCCAGCAGGGGAGGGACCGGGGGCTACACCTTC. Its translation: CASRGGTGGYTF.